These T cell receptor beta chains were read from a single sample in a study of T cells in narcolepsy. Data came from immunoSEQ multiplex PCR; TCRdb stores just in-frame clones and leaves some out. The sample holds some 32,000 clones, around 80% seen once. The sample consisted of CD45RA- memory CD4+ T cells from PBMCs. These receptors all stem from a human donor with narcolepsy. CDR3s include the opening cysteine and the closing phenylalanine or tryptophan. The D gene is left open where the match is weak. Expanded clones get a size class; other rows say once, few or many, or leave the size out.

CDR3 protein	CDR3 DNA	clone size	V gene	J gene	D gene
CASSLGSRGSVYEQYF	TGTGCCAGCAGCTTGGGGTCAAGGGGGAGCGTCTACGAGCAGTACTTC	few	TRBV7-6	TRBJ2-7	.
CASSRRQGGNQPQHF	TGTGCCAGCAGTCGAAGACAGGGGGGCAATCAGCCCCAGCATTTT	.	TRBV6-6	TRBJ1-5	TRBD1
CASSESGLSEAPGYEQYF	TGTGCCAGCAGTGAATCGGGGCTTTCTGAAGCACCAGGCTACGAGCAGTACTTC	few	TRBV25-1	TRBJ2-7	.
CASSEDAWELFF	TGTGCCAGCAGTGAGGACGCTTGGGAGCTGTTTTTT	.	TRBV6-1	TRBJ2-2	.
CASRTSGEGTEAFF	TGTGCCAGTAGAACTTCAGGGGAAGGCACTGAAGCTTTCTTT	.	TRBV19	TRBJ1-1	.
CASRGTTDTQYF	TGTGCCTCGAGGGGGACAACAGATACGCAGTATTTT	.	TRBV10-3	TRBJ2-3	.
CASSLASGPLETQYF	TGTGCCAGCAGCTTAGCTAGCGGCCCTTTGGAGACCCAGTACTTC	.	TRBV7-2	TRBJ2-5	.
CASRFGAGLVLNEQFF	TGTGCCAGTAGGTTCGGGGCAGGTCTCGTCCTCAATGAGCAGTTCTTC	.	TRBV19	TRBJ2-1	.
CAIMAQGNSYGYTF	TGTGCCATCATGGCCCAGGGCAACTCTTATGGCTACACCTTC	.	TRBV10-3	TRBJ1-2	.
CASSIWGMNTEAFF	TGTGCCAGTAGTATCTGGGGAATGAACACTGAAGCTTTCTTT	.	TRBV19	TRBJ1-1	.
CASTLAGGGTDTQYF	TGTGCCAGCACCCTAGCGGGGGGGGGCACAGATACGCAGTATTTT	.	TRBV6-1	TRBJ2-3	TRBD2
CASSIQGTADTDTQYF	TGTGCCAGTAGTATTCAAGGGACAGCCGATACAGATACGCAGTATTTT	.	TRBV19	TRBJ2-3	TRBD1
CASRLAGGPVDTQYF	TGTGCCAGTAGACTAGCGGGGGGGCCCGTAGATACGCAGTATTTT	few	TRBV19	TRBJ2-3	TRBD2
CASSIDITTQGIQYF	TGTGCCAGTAGTATAGATATTACGACTCAAGGCATTCAGTACTTC	.	TRBV19	TRBJ2-4	.
CASAEQGTPIKQYF	TGTGCCAGCGCCGAGCAGGGCACACCTATAAAGCAGTACTTC	.	TRBV5-6	TRBJ2-7	.
CASSYGNTGREAFF	TGTGCCAGCAGTTACGGCAATACAGGACGTGAAGCTTTCTTT	.	TRBV6-5	TRBJ1-1	.
CASSILSGGEAFF	TGTGCCAGCAGTATTCTTTCGGGGGGTGAAGCTTTCTTT	.	TRBV11-2	TRBJ1-1	.
CASSLEAGGEQYF	TGTGCCAGCAGCCTCGAGGCGGGGGGCGAGCAGTACTTC	.	TRBV7-2	TRBJ2-7	TRBD2
CASSLPLGGRDGYTF	TGTGCCAGCAGCCTCCCCTTGGGGGGTAGGGACGGCTACACCTTC	once	TRBV5-4	TRBJ1-2	.
CASSFGTGNTGELFF	TGTGCCAGCAGCTTCGGGACAGGGAATACCGGGGAGCTGTTTTTT	.	TRBV7-6	TRBJ2-2	TRBD1
CAIRPGLAGPGELFF	TGTGCCATCAGGCCGGGACTAGCGGGGCCCGGGGAGCTGTTTTTT	.	TRBV10-3	TRBJ2-2	TRBD2
CASSLNGINTDTQYF	TGTGCCAGCAGCTTAAACGGGATTAACACAGATACGCAGTATTTT	.	TRBV7-3	TRBJ2-3	.
CASSEVRRGSGVSNQPQHF	TGTGCCAGCAGTGAAGTACGGAGGGGGTCGGGGGTCAGCAATCAGCCCCAGCATTTT	few	TRBV2	TRBJ1-5	.
CASSLTDNSPLHF	TGTGCCAGCAGCTTAACGGATAATTCACCCCTCCACTTT	.	TRBV11-3	TRBJ1-6	.
CASSDQGLNSPLHF	TGTGCCAGCAGTGACCAGGGCCTAAATTCACCCCTCCACTTT	.	TRBV2	TRBJ1-6	.
CASSQDGGGDSYNEQFF	TGTGCCAGCAGCCAAGACGGCGGGGGGGATTCCTACAATGAGCAGTTCTTC	few	TRBV4-2	TRBJ2-1	TRBD2
CASMNRGDEQYF	TGTGCCAGCATGAATAGAGGAGACGAGCAGTACTTC	.	TRBV6-1	TRBJ2-7	.
CASSRDRSEGISLHF	TGTGCCAGCAGCCGGGACAGGAGTGAGGGGATTTCCCTCCACTTT	.	TRBV7-2	TRBJ1-6	TRBD1
CASSLGRVGTEAFF	TGCGCCAGCAGCTTGGGCCGGGTAGGAACTGAAGCTTTCTTT	few	TRBV5-1	TRBJ1-1	.
CASSYEGAGGYTF	TGTGCCAGCAGTTACGAGGGGGCGGGAGGCTACACCTTC	.	TRBV6-6	TRBJ1-2	TRBD1
CASRLAGGPQETQYF	TGTGCCAGCAGACTAGCGGGAGGCCCACAAGAGACCCAGTACTTC	.	TRBV6-5	TRBJ2-5	TRBD2
CASSQDEGHTDTQYF	TGTGCCAGCAGCCAAGATGAAGGCCACACAGATACGCAGTATTTT	.	TRBV4-2	TRBJ2-3	.
CASLLQGFTEAFF	TGTGCCAGCCTACTACAGGGGTTCACTGAAGCTTTCTTT	.	TRBV2	TRBJ1-1	TRBD1
CASSAGSRGYGYTF	TGTGCCAGCAGTGCGGGCTCCCGGGGCTATGGCTACACCTTC	.	TRBV27	TRBJ1-2	.
CASSLGLAGGGDEQYF	TGCGCCAGCAGCTTGGGTCTAGCGGGGGGAGGTGACGAGCAGTACTTC	few	TRBV5-1	TRBJ2-7	TRBD2
CASSRAGGRNTGELFF	TGTGCCAGCAGCCGAGCGGGAGGGAGGAACACCGGGGAGCTGTTTTTT	.	TRBV5-4	TRBJ2-2	TRBD2
CASSPWTGLGRLVNTEAFF	TGCGCCAGCAGCCCATGGACAGGGCTCGGGAGGTTGGTGAACACTGAAGCTTTCTTT	once	TRBV5-1	TRBJ1-1	TRBD1
CASSFGSNTEAFF	TGTGCCAGCAGCTTCGGGTCGAACACTGAAGCTTTCTTT	.	TRBV7-2	TRBJ1-1	.
CASPRDRGQRETQYF	TGTGCCAGCCCCCGGGACAGGGGGCAGAGGGAGACCCAGTACTTC	few	TRBV2	TRBJ2-5	TRBD1
CATQGYMNTEAFF	TGTGCCACCCAGGGATACATGAACACTGAAGCTTTCTTT	.	TRBV15	TRBJ1-1	.
CASSPGRGYKAFF	TGTGCCAGCAGCCCTGGCCGAGGGTATAAAGCTTTCTTT	.	TRBV7-2	TRBJ1-1	.
CASSNPGGGGYTF	TGTGCCAGCAGTAACCCCGGGGGTGGTGGCTACACCTTC	.	TRBV6-1	TRBJ1-2	.
CASSLTSANNEQFF	TGTGCCAGCAGCTTGACTAGCGCTAACAATGAGCAGTTCTTC	.	TRBV7-2	TRBJ2-1	TRBD2
CASRTHRDGNTGELFF	TGTGCCAGCCGTACTCACCGGGACGGGAACACCGGGGAGCTGTTTTTT	.	TRBV6-6	TRBJ2-2	.
CAWRKGRGRGSYNEQFF	TGTGCCTGGAGGAAAGGCAGGGGCAGGGGAAGCTACAATGAGCAGTTCTTC	few	TRBV30	TRBJ2-1	.
CASSTPRTSFVTQYF	TGTGCCAGCAGTACCCCGAGGACTAGCTTTGTCACGCAGTATTTT	.	TRBV6-5	TRBJ2-3	TRBD2
CASSPRQTFEQYF	TGTGCCAGCTCACCACGACAGACCTTCGAGCAGTACTTC	once	TRBV18	TRBJ2-7	.
CAISVRVEGNEQFF	TGTGCCATCAGTGTGAGGGTGGAAGGGAATGAGCAGTTCTTC	once	TRBV10-3	TRBJ2-1	.
CASSESNLALYF	TGTGCCAGCAGCGAAAGTAATCTTGCCCTGTATTTT	once	TRBV7-2	TRBJ2-3	.
CGGRGVVDTQYF	TGCGGGGGTAGGGGGGTCGTAGATACGCAGTATTTT	medium-sized	TRBV29-1	TRBJ2-3	.
CASSSGIAGYTF	TGTGCCAGCAGTTCCGGTATTGCGGGCTACACCTTC	.	TRBV6-5	TRBJ1-2	.
CASSPTATYEQYF	TGTGCCAGCAGCCCCACAGCTACCTACGAGCAGTACTTC	few	TRBV9	TRBJ2-7	.
CAWSREDTEAFF	TGTGCCTGGTCAAGGGAGGACACTGAAGCTTTCTTT	few	TRBV30	TRBJ1-1	.
CASSARNRGSSYEQYF	TGTGCCAGCAGTGCCCGAAACAGGGGGAGCTCCTACGAGCAGTACTTC	.	TRBV6-1	TRBJ2-7	TRBD1
CASSKGGNTEAFF	TGTGCCAGCAGTAAGGGGGGTAACACTGAAGCTTTCTTT	few	TRBV5-4	TRBJ1-1	.
CASSQELRGGYTF	TGTGCCAGCAGCCAAGAACTTCGTGGGGGCTACACCTTC	.	TRBV14	TRBJ1-2	.
CASSDLILMELFF	TGTGCCAGCAGTGACCTCATCCTTATGGAGCTGTTTTTT	.	TRBV6-1	TRBJ2-2	.
CASSGAGTSGGEWQFF	TGTGCCAGCAGTGGTGCGGGGACTAGCGGGGGTGAGTGGCAGTTCTTC	.	TRBV2	TRBJ2-1	TRBD2
CASSPRGRQLDFYGYTF	TGTGCCAGCAGCCCACGGGGGCGACAGTTAGACTTCTATGGCTACACCTTC	.	TRBV5-6	TRBJ1-2	.